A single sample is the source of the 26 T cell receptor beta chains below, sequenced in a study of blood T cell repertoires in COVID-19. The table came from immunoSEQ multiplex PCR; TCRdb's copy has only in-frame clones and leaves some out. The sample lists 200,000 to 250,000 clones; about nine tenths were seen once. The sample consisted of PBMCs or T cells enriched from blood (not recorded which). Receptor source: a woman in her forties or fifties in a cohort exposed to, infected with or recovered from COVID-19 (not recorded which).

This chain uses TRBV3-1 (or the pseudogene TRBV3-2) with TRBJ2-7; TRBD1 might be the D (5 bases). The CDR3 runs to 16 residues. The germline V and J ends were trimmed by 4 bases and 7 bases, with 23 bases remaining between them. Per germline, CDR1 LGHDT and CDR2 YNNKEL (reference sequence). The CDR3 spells CASSRLTGQGGHEQYF. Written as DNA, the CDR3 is TGTGCCAGCAGCCGTCTTACCGGCCAGGGTGGGCATGAGCAGTACTTC.

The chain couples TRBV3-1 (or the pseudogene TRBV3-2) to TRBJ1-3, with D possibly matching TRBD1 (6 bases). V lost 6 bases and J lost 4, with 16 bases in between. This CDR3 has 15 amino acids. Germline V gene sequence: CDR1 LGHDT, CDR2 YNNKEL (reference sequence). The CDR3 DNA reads TGTGCCAGCAGGTATAATTTAGGGGGAGGAAACACCATATATTTT. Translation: CASRYNLGGGNTIYF.

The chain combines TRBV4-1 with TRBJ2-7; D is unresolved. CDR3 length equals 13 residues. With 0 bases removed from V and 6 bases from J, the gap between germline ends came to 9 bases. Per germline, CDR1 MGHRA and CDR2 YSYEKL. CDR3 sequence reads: CASSQEAWFEQYF. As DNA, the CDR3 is TGCGCCAGCAGCCAAGAGGCCTGGTTCGAGCAGTACTTC.

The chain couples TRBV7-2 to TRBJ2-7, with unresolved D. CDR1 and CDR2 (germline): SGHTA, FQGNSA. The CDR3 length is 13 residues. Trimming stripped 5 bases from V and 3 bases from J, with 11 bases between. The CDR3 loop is CASSPRVFYEQYF. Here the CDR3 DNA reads TGTGCCAGCAGCCCCCGGGTGTTCTACGAGCAGTACTTC.

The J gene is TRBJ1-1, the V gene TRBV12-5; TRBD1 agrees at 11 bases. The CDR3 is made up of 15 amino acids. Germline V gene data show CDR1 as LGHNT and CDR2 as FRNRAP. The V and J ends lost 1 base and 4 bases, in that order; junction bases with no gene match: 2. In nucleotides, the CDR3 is TGTGCTAGTGGTTTGGGGGACAGGGGGAGCACTGAAGCTTTCTTT. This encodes CASGLGDRGSTEAFF.

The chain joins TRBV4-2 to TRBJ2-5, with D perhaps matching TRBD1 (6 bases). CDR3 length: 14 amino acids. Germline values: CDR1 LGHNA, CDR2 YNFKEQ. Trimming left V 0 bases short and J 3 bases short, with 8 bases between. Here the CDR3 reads CASSQEGAEETQYF. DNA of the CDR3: TGTGCCAGCAGCCAAGAGGGGGCGGAAGAGACCCAGTACTTC.

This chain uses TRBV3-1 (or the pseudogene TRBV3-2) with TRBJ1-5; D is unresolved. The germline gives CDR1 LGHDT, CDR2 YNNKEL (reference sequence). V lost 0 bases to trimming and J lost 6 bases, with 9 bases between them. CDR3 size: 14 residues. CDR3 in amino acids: CASSQDASPQPQHF. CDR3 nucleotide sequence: TGTGCCAGCAGCCAAGATGCGTCGCCTCAGCCCCAGCATTTT.

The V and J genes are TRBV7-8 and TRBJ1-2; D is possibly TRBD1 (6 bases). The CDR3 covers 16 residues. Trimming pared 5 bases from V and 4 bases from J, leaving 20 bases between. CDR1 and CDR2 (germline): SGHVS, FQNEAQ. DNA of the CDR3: TGTGCCAGCAGCCTCCGGGACAATCTAGGAGGCTATGGCTACACCTTC. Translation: CASSLRDNLGGYGYTF.

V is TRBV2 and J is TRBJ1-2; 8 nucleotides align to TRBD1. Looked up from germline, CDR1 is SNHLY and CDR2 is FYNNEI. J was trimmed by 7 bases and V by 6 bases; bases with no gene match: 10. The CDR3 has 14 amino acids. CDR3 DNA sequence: TGTGCCAGCAGGGTGCCGAGACAGGGGATTGGCTACACCTTC. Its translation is CASRVPRQGIGYTF.

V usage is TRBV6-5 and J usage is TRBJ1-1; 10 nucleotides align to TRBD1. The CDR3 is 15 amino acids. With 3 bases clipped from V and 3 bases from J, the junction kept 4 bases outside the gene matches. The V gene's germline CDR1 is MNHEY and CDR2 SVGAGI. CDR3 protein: CASSYLGTGDTEAFF. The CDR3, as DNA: TGTGCCAGCAGTTATTTAGGGACAGGGGACACTGAAGCTTTCTTT.

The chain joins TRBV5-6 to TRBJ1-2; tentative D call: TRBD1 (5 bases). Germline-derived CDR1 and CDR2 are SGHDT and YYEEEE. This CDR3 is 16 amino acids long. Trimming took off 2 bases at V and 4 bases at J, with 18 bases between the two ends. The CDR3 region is CASSFRGLGRTYGYTF. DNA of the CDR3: TGTGCCAGCAGCTTTCGGGGACTCGGACGGACCTATGGCTACACCTTC.

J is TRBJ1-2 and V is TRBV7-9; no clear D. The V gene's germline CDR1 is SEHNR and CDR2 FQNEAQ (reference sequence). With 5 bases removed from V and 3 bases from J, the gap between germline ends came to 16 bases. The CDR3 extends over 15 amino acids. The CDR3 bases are TGTGCCAGCAGCCCGACTCGGGAAAACTACTATGGCTACACCTTC. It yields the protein CASSPTRENYYGYTF.

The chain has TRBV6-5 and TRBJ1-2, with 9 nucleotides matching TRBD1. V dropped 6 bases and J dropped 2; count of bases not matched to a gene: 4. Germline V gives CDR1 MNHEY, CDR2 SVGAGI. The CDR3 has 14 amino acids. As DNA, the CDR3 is TGTGCCAGCAGGGACACAGGGGGCAACTATGGCTACACCTTC. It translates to CASRDTGGNYGYTF.

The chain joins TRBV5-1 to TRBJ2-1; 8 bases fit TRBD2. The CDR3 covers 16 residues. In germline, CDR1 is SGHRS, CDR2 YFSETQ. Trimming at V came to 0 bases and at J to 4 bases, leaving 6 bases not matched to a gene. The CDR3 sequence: CASSLVGSGSYNEQFF. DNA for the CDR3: TGCGCCAGCAGCTTGGTAGGCAGCGGGAGTTACAATGAGCAGTTCTTC.

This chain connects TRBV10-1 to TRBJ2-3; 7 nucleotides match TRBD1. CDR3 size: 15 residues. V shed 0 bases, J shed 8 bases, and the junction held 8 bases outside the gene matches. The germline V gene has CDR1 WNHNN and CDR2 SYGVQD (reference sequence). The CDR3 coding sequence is TGCGCCAGCAGTGAGTCGGGACAGAGCATCGCTACGCAGTATTTT. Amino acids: CASSESGQSIATQYF.

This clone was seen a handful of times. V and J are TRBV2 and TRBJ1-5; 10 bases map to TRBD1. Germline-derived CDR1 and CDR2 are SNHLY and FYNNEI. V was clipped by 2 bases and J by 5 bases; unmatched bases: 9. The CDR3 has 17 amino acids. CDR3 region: CASSERKRGQGYQPQHF. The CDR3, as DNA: TGTGCCAGCAGTGAAAGGAAGAGGGGACAGGGGTATCAGCCCCAGCATTTT.

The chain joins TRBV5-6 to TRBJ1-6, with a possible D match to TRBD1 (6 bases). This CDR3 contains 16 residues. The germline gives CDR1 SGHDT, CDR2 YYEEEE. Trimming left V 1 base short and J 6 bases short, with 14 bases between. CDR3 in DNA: TGTGCCAGCAGCTTGCGGAGGGGGGGTATTAATTCACCCCTCCACTTT. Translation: CASSLRRGGINSPLHF.

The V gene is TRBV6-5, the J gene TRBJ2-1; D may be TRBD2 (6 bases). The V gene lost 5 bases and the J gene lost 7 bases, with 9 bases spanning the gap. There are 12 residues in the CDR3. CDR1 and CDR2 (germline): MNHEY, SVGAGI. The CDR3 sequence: CASSQRGNEQFF. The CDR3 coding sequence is TGTGCCAGCAGTCAACGGGGGAATGAGCAGTTCTTC.

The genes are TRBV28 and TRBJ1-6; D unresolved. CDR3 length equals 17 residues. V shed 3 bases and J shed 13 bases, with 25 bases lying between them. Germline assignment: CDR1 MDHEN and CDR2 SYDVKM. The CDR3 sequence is CASSFISSAASPEPLHF. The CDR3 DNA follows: TGTGCCAGCAGTTTCATCTCTTCAGCGGCCTCCCCGGAGCCCCTCCACTTT.

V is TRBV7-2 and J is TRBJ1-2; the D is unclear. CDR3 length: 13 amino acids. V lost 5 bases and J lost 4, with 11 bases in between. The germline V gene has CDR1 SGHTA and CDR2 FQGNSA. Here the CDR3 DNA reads TGTGCCAGCAGCGCGGGGAGGGCCTATGGCTACACCTTC. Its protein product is CASSAGRAYGYTF. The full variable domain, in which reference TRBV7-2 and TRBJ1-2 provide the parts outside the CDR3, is GAGVSQSPSNKVTEKGKDVELRCDPISGHTALYWYRQSLGQGLEFLIYFQGNSAPDKSGLPSDRFSAERTGGSVSTLTIQRTQQEDSAVYLCASSAGRAYGYTFGSGTRLTVV.

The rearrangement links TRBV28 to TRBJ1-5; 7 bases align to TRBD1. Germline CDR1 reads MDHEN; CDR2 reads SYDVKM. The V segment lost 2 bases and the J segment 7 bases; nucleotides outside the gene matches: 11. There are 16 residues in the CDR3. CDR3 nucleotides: TGTGCCAGCAGTTTAATAGGCAGGGGGATGGGGCAGCCCCAGCATTTT. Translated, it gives CASSLIGRGMGQPQHF.

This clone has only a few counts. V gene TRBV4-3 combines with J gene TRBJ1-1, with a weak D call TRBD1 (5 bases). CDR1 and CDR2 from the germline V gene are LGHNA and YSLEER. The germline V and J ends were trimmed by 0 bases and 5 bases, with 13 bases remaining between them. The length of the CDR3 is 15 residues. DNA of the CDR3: TGCGCCAGCAGCCAAGAGGGGGGAAGAAGTACTGAAGCTTTCTTT. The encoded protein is CASSQEGGRSTEAFF.

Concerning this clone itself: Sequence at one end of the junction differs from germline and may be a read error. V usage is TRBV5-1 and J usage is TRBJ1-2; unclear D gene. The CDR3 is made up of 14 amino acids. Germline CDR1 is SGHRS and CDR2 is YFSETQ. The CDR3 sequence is CASRLVDGQDGYTF. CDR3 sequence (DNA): TGCGCCAGCAGATTGGTGGATGGGCAGGATGGCTACACCTTC.

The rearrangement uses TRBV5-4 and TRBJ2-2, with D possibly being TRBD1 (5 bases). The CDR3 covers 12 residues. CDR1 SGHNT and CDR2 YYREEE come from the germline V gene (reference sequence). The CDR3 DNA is TGTGCGGGGCGACTGAACACCGGGGAGCTGTTTTTT. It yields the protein CAGRLNTGELFF. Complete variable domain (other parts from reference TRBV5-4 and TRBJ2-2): ETGVTQSPTHLIKTRGQQVTLRCSSQSGHNTVSWYQQALGQGPQFIFQYYREEENGRGNFPPRFSGLQFPNYSSELNVNALELDDSALYLCAGRLNTGELFFGEGSRLTVL.

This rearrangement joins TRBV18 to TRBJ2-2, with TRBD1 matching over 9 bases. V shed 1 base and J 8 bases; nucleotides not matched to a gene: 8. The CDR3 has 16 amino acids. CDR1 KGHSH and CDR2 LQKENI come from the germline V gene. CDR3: CASSPLGQGLGGELFF. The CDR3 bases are TGTGCCAGCTCACCACTCGGACAGGGGCTTGGAGGGGAGCTGTTTTTT.

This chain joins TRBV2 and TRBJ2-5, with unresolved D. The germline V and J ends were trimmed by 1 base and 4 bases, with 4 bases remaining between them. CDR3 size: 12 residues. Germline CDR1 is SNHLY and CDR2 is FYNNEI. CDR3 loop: CASSEVGETQYF. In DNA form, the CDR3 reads TGTGCCAGCAGTGAAGTCGGAGAGACCCAGTACTTC.